The 11 T cell receptor beta chains presented below share a single source sample, sequenced in a study of somatic mutations in cytotoxic T cells in rheumatoid arthritis (dated by TCRdb to 2016 to 2017). Libraries were built with the immunoSEQ multiplex PCR assay. The source is immuneACCESS, and TCRdb retained only in-frame sequences with V and J called. Part of the clones is not carried over; for the studies checked, unresolved V genes explain less than half of this, and the remainder is unexplained. This sample is represented by roughly 700 clones; roughly 79% of them were singletons. The ten biggest clones cover less than 60% of the sample. The sequencing sample was made of CD8+ T cells sorted from blood. The receptors were sampled from an adult with rheumatoid arthritis.

The chain recombines TRBV7-8 with TRBJ2-1; D is perhaps TRBD2 (6 bases). The V and J ends lost 1 base and 6 bases respectively, with 13 bases between them. The germline V gene has CDR1 SGHVS and CDR2 FQNEAQ. This CDR3 comprises 15 residues. CDR3 in amino acids: CASSLDPGGVNEQFF. CDR3 sequence (DNA): TGTGCCAGCAGCTTAGACCCCGGGGGTGTCAATGAGCAGTTCTTC.

J is TRBJ2-1 and V is TRBV27, with D possibly being TRBD1 or TRBD2 (5 bases each). Germline loops: CDR1 MNHEY, CDR2 SMNVEV (reference sequence). V lost 2 bases and J lost 10, with 9 bases in between. The CDR3 has 12 residues. The CDR3 sequence is CASSLLGEEQFF. Written as DNA, the CDR3 is TGTGCCAGCAGTTTACTGGGGGAGGAGCAGTTCTTC.

This chain uses TRBV28 with TRBJ2-3; D call uncertain. This CDR3 has 13 residues. Between the trimmed V and J ends, which lost 2 bases and 3 bases, there was a span of 6 bases. CDR1 is MDHEN and CDR2 is SYDVKM in the germline V gene. The CDR3 nucleotides read TGTGCCAGCAGTTTACCTGGTACAGATACGCAGTATTTT. Its translation: CASSLPGTDTQYF.

This rearrangement joins TRBV2 to TRBJ2-7, with D maybe TRBD2 (6 bases). From germline, CDR1 is SNHLY and CDR2 FYNNEI. With 1 base removed from V and 2 bases from J, the gap between germline ends came to 12 bases. The CDR3 has 15 residues. CDR3 region: CASSEGGVRAYEQYF. DNA of the CDR3: TGTGCCAGCAGTGAAGGCGGGGTACGCGCCTACGAGCAGTACTTC.

This clone was recorded only once. The V call is TRBV7-9, the J call TRBJ2-7, with 10 bases matching TRBD1. The V segment lost 3 bases and the J segment 3 bases; nucleotides outside the gene matches: 11. The germline CDR1 and CDR2 sequences are SEHNR and FQNEAQ (reference sequence). The CDR3 runs 17 residues. The CDR3 sequence: CASSFRDRDRGDYEQYF. CDR3 in DNA: TGTGCCAGCAGCTTTAGAGACCGGGACAGGGGAGACTACGAGCAGTACTTC.

This clone was picked up a small number of times. The J gene is TRBJ2-7, the V gene TRBV6-5; tentatively, D is TRBD2 (5 bases). Germline CDR1 MNHEY, CDR2 SVGAGI. V was cut by 5 bases and J by 6 bases, with 14 bases left in between. This CDR3 is built from 13 residues. CDR3 protein: CASSTPASGEQYF. CDR3 nucleotide sequence: TGTGCCAGCAGTACGCCCGCCAGCGGCGAGCAGTACTTC.

The rearrangement joins TRBV5-6 to TRBJ2-3; 11 positions agree with TRBD1. Germline CDR1 SGHDT, CDR2 YYEEEE. The CDR3 is 14 residues long. V lost 4 bases and J lost 6; bases outside the gene matches: 4. This chain's CDR3 is CASSTGQGVDTQYF. The DNA of the CDR3 is TGTGCCAGCAGCACGGGACAGGGGGTCGATACGCAGTATTTT.

The chain is built from TRBV19 and TRBJ1-3; no clear D gene. The germline V and J ends were trimmed by 5 bases and 4 bases, with 12 bases remaining between them. The CDR3 length is 14 residues. Germline-derived CDR1 and CDR2 are LNHDA and SQIVND (reference sequence). For the CDR3, the DNA is TGTGCCAGTAGTGACCGGTGGGTCGGAAACACCATATATTTT. It yields the protein CASSDRWVGNTIYF.

J is TRBJ1-4 and V is TRBV6-5; TRBD1 matches 8 bases. V lost 3 bases to trimming and J lost 8 bases; unmatched junction nucleotides: 5. The germline V gene encodes CDR1 MNHEY and CDR2 SVGAGI. This CDR3 is 14 amino acids long. The CDR3 coding sequence is TGTGCCAGCAGTTATTCGGACAGGGAGGAAAAACTGTTTTTT. Protein: CASSYSDREEKLFF.

The V call is TRBV29-1, the J call TRBJ1-2; 11 positions agree with TRBD1. The germline V gene has CDR1 SQVTM and CDR2 ANQGSEA. The CDR3 sequence is 14 residues long. J lost 4 bases, V lost 4 bases, and 5 bases had no gene match. The CDR3 sequence is CSVGGTGGPYGYTF. CDR3 sequence (DNA): TGCAGCGTTGGGGGGACAGGGGGACCCTATGGCTACACCTTC. Using reference TRBV29-1 and TRBJ1-2 for the parts outside the CDR3, the full variable domain is SAVISQKPSRDICQRGTSLTIQCQVDSQVTMMFWYRQQPGQSLTLIATANQGSEATYESGFVIDKFPISRPNLTFSTLTVSNMSPEDSSIYLCSVGGTGGPYGYTFGSGTRLTVV.

This rearrangement joins TRBV19 to TRBJ2-1; tentative D call: TRBD1 (8 bases). Per the germline V gene, CDR1 is LNHDA and CDR2 is SQIVND (reference sequence). Trimming removed 6 bases from V and 2 bases from J, with 14 bases in between. The CDR3 spans 15 residues. DNA of the CDR3: TGTGCCAGTAGATCCACAGGGGGGGCCTACAATGAGCAGTTCTTC. It encodes CASRSTGGAYNEQFF.